Shown below are 9 T cell receptor beta chains from a single sample sequenced in a study of T cell changes during pregnancy in multiple sclerosis. Clones were read by immunoSEQ multiplex PCR, and TCRdb kept only the in-frame ones, dropping some. The sample has tens of thousands of clones; about nine tenths are singletons. Source: CD4+ T cells from peripheral blood mononuclear cells, taken after pregnancy. The origin of the receptors is a female donor in good health, enrolled as a control in a pregnancy study.

The chain recombines TRBV11-2 with TRBJ2-4; D may be TRBD1 (6 bases). The V and J ends lost 5 bases and 2 bases respectively, with 19 bases between them. There are 17 residues in the CDR3. Germline V lookup: CDR1 SGHAT, CDR2 FQNNGV. This CDR3 reads CASSQGGLAWTKNIQYF. The DNA for the CDR3 is TGTGCCAGCAGCCAAGGGGGTCTAGCTTGGACCAAAAACATTCAGTACTTC.

The V gene is TRBV5-1, the J gene TRBJ2-2; D may be TRBD2 (5 bases). The germline CDR1 and CDR2 sequences are SGHRS and YFSETQ. The CDR3 extends over 16 amino acids. V lost 0 bases and J 3 bases, leaving 12 bases between the germline ends. The CDR3 region is CASSLVSGKDTGELFF. CDR3 nucleotide sequence: TGCGCCAGCAGCTTGGTCTCCGGGAAGGACACCGGGGAGCTGTTTTTT.

The chain links TRBV28 to TRBJ1-6; the match to TRBD1 covers 10 bases. This CDR3 is built from 14 residues. The germline V gene has CDR1 MDHEN and CDR2 SYDVKM. The junction had 4 bases not matched to a gene; V was cut back by 6 bases and J by 8 bases. This CDR3 is CASSKGQGHSPLHF. The CDR3 region has the DNA TGTGCCAGCAGCAAGGGACAGGGGCATTCACCCCTCCACTTT.

This clone was recorded a few times. The V gene is TRBV4-1, the J gene TRBJ2-2; 7 bases are shared with TRBD1. V was pared by 0 bases and J by 7 bases, with 5 bases of the junction left unmatched. The CDR3 loop spans 15 amino acids. The germline V gene encodes CDR1 MGHRA and CDR2 YSYEKL. CDR3 bases: TGCGCCAGCAGCCAAGAAGGACAGGTTGGCGGGGAGCTGTTTTTT. This encodes CASSQEGQVGGELFF.

The J gene is TRBJ2-1, the V gene TRBV11-2; D may be TRBD2 (6 bases). The germline gives CDR1 SGHAT, CDR2 FQNNGV. The CDR3 length is 13 residues. V was trimmed by 5 bases and J by 8 bases, leaving 13 bases between them. The CDR3 coding sequence is TGTGCCAGCAGCCTCTGGAGGGGTGATGAGCAGTTCTTC. Its protein is CASSLWRGDEQFF.

The V and J genes are TRBV19 and TRBJ2-6; 7 bases line up with TRBD1. V gave up 6 bases and J gave up 0 bases; unmatched junction bases: 14. CDR3 length equals 19 residues. Germline V gene lookup returns CDR1 LNHDA and CDR2 SQIVND (reference sequence). CDR3 sequence reads: CASRQLLQGLGSGANVLTF. CDR3 sequence (DNA): TGTGCCAGTAGGCAACTCCTACAGGGGCTCGGCTCTGGGGCCAACGTCCTGACTTTC.

The chain is built from TRBV28 and TRBJ2-1; 9 bases match TRBD1. CDR3 length: 16 amino acids. The V gene's germline CDR1 is MDHEN and CDR2 SYDVKM. V gave up 6 bases and J gave up 2 bases; unmatched junction bases: 8. This CDR3 reads CASRSQGAMAYNEQFF. DNA of the CDR3: TGTGCCAGCAGGTCACAGGGGGCTATGGCCTACAATGAGCAGTTCTTC. Full variable domain (missing parts from reference TRBV28 and TRBJ2-1): DVKVTQSSRYLVKRTGEKVFLECVQDMDHENMFWYRQDPGLGLRLIYFSYDVKMKEKGDIPEGYSVSREKKERFSLILESASTNQTSMYLCASRSQGAMAYNEQFFGPGTRLTVL.

This rearrangement joins TRBV7-9 to TRBJ1-1; D call uncertain. Trimming shortened V by 5 bases and J by 2 bases, and 12 bases separated the two germline ends. Germline assignment: CDR1 SEHNR and CDR2 FQNEAQ (reference sequence). This CDR3 has 14 amino acids. CDR3 protein: CASSALGLNTEAFF. CDR3 DNA sequence: TGTGCCAGCAGCGCACTCGGACTCAACACTGAAGCTTTCTTT.

The V and J genes are TRBV28 and TRBJ1-2, with D unclear. This CDR3 has 11 residues. From germline, CDR1 is MDHEN and CDR2 SYDVKM. V gave up 1 base and J gave up 11 bases, with 8 bases separating them. For the CDR3, the DNA is TGTGCCAGCAGTTTATTTTCCCTTTACACCTTC. This gives the protein CASSLFSLYTF.